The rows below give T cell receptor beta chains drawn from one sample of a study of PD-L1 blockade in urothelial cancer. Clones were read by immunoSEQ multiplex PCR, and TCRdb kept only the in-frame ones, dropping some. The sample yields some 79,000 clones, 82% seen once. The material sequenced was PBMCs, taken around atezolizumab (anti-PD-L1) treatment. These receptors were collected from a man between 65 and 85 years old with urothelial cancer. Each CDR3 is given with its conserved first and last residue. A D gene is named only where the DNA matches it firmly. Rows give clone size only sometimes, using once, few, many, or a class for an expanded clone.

CDR3nt: TGTGCCAGCAGTCGACAGGGGGTCCTGAACACTGAAGCTTTCTTT
CDR3aa: CASSRQGVLNTEAFF
abundance: -
d_gene: TRBD1
j_gene: TRBJ1-1
v_gene: TRBV2

CDR3nt: TGTGCCAGCAGTCAAATCGGTTTCGCGAACACCGGGGAGCTGTTTTTT
CDR3aa: CASSQIGFANTGELFF
abundance: -
d_gene: -
j_gene: TRBJ2-2
v_gene: TRBV25-1

CDR3nt: TGTGCCAGCAGCACGAGGAGCAATCAGCCTCAGCATTTT
CDR3aa: CASSTRSNQPQHF
abundance: -
d_gene: -
j_gene: TRBJ1-5
v_gene: TRBV5-6

CDR3nt: TGTGCCAGCAGCCCGGTGGCGGAAATACAACTGTTTTTT
CDR3aa: CASSPVAEIQLFF
abundance: -
d_gene: -
j_gene: TRBJ1-4
v_gene: TRBV6-6

CDR3nt: TGTGCCAGCAGTCAGGGTTCGCAGAACACTGAAGCTTTCTTT
CDR3aa: CASSQGSQNTEAFF
abundance: once
d_gene: -
j_gene: TRBJ1-1
v_gene: TRBV6-5

CDR3nt: TGTGCCAGCTCACCTAGCCAGACCTCTGGAAACACCATATATTTT
CDR3aa: CASSPSQTSGNTIYF
abundance: -
d_gene: -
j_gene: TRBJ1-3
v_gene: TRBV18

CDR3nt: TGTGCCAGCAGTGAGGGGCGGGAGAGTAACACCGGGGAGCTGTTTTTT
CDR3aa: CASSEGRESNTGELFF
abundance: -
d_gene: TRBD2
j_gene: TRBJ2-2
v_gene: TRBV25-1

CDR3nt: TGTGCCAGCAGTGGGAACAGGGATGCACCCCTCCACTTT
CDR3aa: CASSGNRDAPLHF
abundance: -
d_gene: -
j_gene: TRBJ1-6
v_gene: TRBV6-4

CDR3nt: TGTGCCAGCAGCCCCGGGACAGGGGAAGGGGAGGAGCAGTACTTC
CDR3aa: CASSPGTGEGEEQYF
abundance: -
d_gene: TRBD1
j_gene: TRBJ2-7
v_gene: TRBV4-2

CDR3nt: TGTGCCAGCAGTTACAACAGGGGGGGAGGCCACACCTTC
CDR3aa: CASSYNRGGGHTF
abundance: few
d_gene: TRBD1
j_gene: TRBJ1-2
v_gene: TRBV6-5

CDR3nt: TGTGCTAGTGGAGGGGGCGGACGGGGCACAGATACGCAGTATTTT
CDR3aa: CASGGGGRGTDTQYF
abundance: -
d_gene: TRBD1
j_gene: TRBJ2-3
v_gene: TRBV12-5

CDR3nt: TGTGCCAGCAGCGCGCAGTCGGGAGGCCGAGGAACAGATACGCAGTATTTT
CDR3aa: CASSAQSGGRGTDTQYF
abundance: -
d_gene: TRBD2
j_gene: TRBJ2-3
v_gene: TRBV7-3

CDR3nt: TGTGCCAGCAGCCAACACCATTCCCGGGACAGGGCGTACAATGAGCAGTTCTTC
CDR3aa: CASSQHHSRDRAYNEQFF
abundance: -
d_gene: TRBD1
j_gene: TRBJ2-1
v_gene: TRBV7-9

CDR3nt: TGTGCCAGCAGCTTAGGCGACAGCGACACAGATACGCAGTATTTT
CDR3aa: CASSLGDSDTDTQYF
abundance: once
d_gene: -
j_gene: TRBJ2-3
v_gene: TRBV7-9

CDR3nt: TGTGCCAGCGTTAAGACAGGCACCGGGGAGCTGTTTTTT
CDR3aa: CASVKTGTGELFF
abundance: few
d_gene: -
j_gene: TRBJ2-2
v_gene: TRBV6-5

CDR3nt: TGTGCCAGCAGCAAGACAGGGGGCGCGTATGAAAAACTGTTTTTT
CDR3aa: CASSKTGGAYEKLFF
abundance: -
d_gene: TRBD1
j_gene: TRBJ1-4
v_gene: TRBV11-3

CDR3nt: TGTGCCACCCTGCTAGCGGATTACCAAGAGACCCAGTACTTC
CDR3aa: CATLLADYQETQYF
abundance: -
d_gene: TRBD2
j_gene: TRBJ2-5
v_gene: TRBV6-1

CDR3nt: TGTGCCAGCAGCTCGACTAGCGGGAGTAGTTACGAGCAGTACTTC
CDR3aa: CASSSTSGSSYEQYF
abundance: -
d_gene: TRBD2
j_gene: TRBJ2-7
v_gene: TRBV7-9

CDR3nt: TGTGCCAGCAGTGCTACAGGGAGCTCCTACGAGCAGTACTTC
CDR3aa: CASSATGSSYEQYF
abundance: -
d_gene: -
j_gene: TRBJ2-7
v_gene: TRBV28

CDR3nt: TGTGCCAGCAGCACTCGACTAGCGGAGCCCTCCCAAGAGACCCAGTACTTC
CDR3aa: CASSTRLAEPSQETQYF
abundance: medium-sized
d_gene: TRBD2
j_gene: TRBJ2-5
v_gene: TRBV7-6

CDR3nt: TGTGCCAGCAGCTTAAGGAGGGGGCCGAGGAACACTGAAGCTTTCTTT
CDR3aa: CASSLRRGPRNTEAFF
abundance: -
d_gene: TRBD1
j_gene: TRBJ1-1
v_gene: TRBV11-3

CDR3nt: TGTGCCAGCAGCTTAAACCACTTCGGAGAGACCCAGTACTTC
CDR3aa: CASSLNHFGETQYF
abundance: -
d_gene: -
j_gene: TRBJ2-5
v_gene: TRBV7-3

CDR3nt: TGTGCCAGCAGCTTGGGCCAGGGGGGTAACTACGAGCAGTACTTC
CDR3aa: CASSLGQGGNYEQYF
abundance: -
d_gene: -
j_gene: TRBJ2-7
v_gene: TRBV5-6

CDR3nt: TGCGCCAGCAGCCAAGCTCGCGGGGGGGCTAGGAGGAATGAGCAGTTCTTC
CDR3aa: CASSQARGGARRNEQFF
abundance: few
d_gene: TRBD2
j_gene: TRBJ2-1
v_gene: TRBV4-1